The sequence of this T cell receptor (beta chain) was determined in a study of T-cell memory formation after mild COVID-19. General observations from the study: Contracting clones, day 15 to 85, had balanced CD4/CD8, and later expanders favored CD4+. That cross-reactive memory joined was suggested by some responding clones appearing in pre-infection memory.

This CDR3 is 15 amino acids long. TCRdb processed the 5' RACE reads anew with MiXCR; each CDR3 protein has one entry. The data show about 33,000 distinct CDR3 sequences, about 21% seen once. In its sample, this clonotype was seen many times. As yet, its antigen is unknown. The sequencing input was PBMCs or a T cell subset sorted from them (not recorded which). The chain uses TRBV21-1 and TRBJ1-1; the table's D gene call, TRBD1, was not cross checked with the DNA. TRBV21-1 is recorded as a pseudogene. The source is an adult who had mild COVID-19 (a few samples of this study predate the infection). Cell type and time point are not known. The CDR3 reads CASSHRDTKNTEAFF. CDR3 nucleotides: TGTGCCAGCAGCCACCGGGACACCAAGAACACTGAAGCTTTCTTT.